This T cell receptor beta chain was recovered during a study of cytomegalovirus exposure and HLA in healthy donors (dated by TCRdb to the late 2010s). For the study in its entirety: According to an earlier analysis of around 600 of the donors, about 179 million T cells yielded 117 million unique TCR beta sequences and more than 250 Gb of sequence data. The genetic ancestry cluster associated with self-reported Caucasian donors included 81% of the 350 to 500 genotyped donors. An earlier analysis of around 540 of the donors applied high-throughput TCR beta sequencing to assess whether each TCR beta V gene segment acted as functional or pseudogenic. To predict cytomegalovirus infection status, the study brought together high-throughput TCR immunosequencing, statistical association of individual TCRs with disease status, and machine learning. Because of strong linkage in the cohort, 4 to 6 DR-DQ haplotypes were treated as single units for association and clustering. Among 398 genotyped donors of the cohort, an average of roughly 230,000 unique TCR beta nucleotide sequences was sequenced per donor, of which about 18% were non-productive. The study profiled the T cell repertoires of about 720 subjects by immunosequencing and related them to cytomegalovirus serostatus. Genome-wide SNP genotypes for about three fifths of the roughly 670 donors were used in a later genetic analysis, which treated that subset as a discovery cohort. In the later analysis, no new phenotypic data were used to find candidate immune exposures; instead, reliance was placed on TCR beta sequences and their occurrence across donors. All discovery cohort repertoires had been generated using a single sequencing platform. The number of donors typed differed by locus, with roughly 629-640 for A, B, C, DRB1 and DQB1, 522 for DQA1, approximately 580 for DPA1, and some 450 for DPB1. The aim of the study was to test whether cataloging public T cell receptors could identify signatures of past pathogen exposure. Roughly 320 gigabases of sequencing data and around 90 million unique TCR sequences made up an early release that covered 640 HLA-typed donors. A later analysis re-analyzed previously published TCR beta repertoires from hundreds of donors and added high-resolution HLA genotyping to study TCR occurrence patterns. Alongside the repertoire data, information on donor age, sex, ethnicity and CMV serostatus was compiled. Along with the roughly 670-subject first cohort, a separate validation cohort of approximately 110 different subjects was used. HLA typing included class I and class II loci at four-digit resolution.

The cohort consisted of more than 650 healthy bone marrow donors. At the time of sampling, every cohort member was nominally healthy, though immune exposures that went unrecorded were likely present. The donor was CMV seronegative and was included in the group of hundreds of seronegative cohort members. Each donor provided a peripheral blood sample, and peripheral blood mononuclear cells were used for TCR beta sequencing. Genomic DNA extraction from the blood cell samples was performed with the Qiagen DNeasy Blood Extraction Kit. A remark on this clone: Its antigen specificity is not known. No qualities accompany the bases; no much larger clone lies one base away.

Overall results and qualifications from the work: Compared with equally common non-associated chains, HLA-associated TCR beta chains in a later analysis were more clonally expanded and had lower generation probabilities. In the study, approximately 160 TCR beta chains were listed as associated with cytomegalovirus. A later analysis reported that several top co-occurrence clusters appeared linked to parvovirus B19, influenza, CMV and Epstein-Barr virus. Most TCR sequences were seen in very few donors, while some public TCRs were found in many individuals. The only immune exposure information available for the cohort was CMV serostatus. Some IMGT-functional V segments, including TRBV6-2 and TRBV6-3, could not be told apart with the 87-base-pair reads, so those segments were excluded. Strong co-occurrence of HLA alleles, especially DR and DQ, made assigning TCR associations to individual alleles difficult. The authors suggested that the approach could potentially be generalized to other disease states and immunological phenotypes. Sequencing depth was assumed to be roughly uniform across donors in the presence/absence analyses, though that assumption may not hold. In vitro tests confirmed that three of the cytomegalovirus-associated TCR beta chains recognize cytomegalovirus antigens. About 15 rarely observed V segments, including chromosome 9 orphons, were excluded from the earlier analysis of approximately 600 of the donors because counts were too low. A later analysis associated about 18,000 TCR beta sequences with specific HLA alleles at a false discovery rate of 0.05. A further reported finding was that TCR beta sequences accurately predicted the HLA-A and HLA-B alleles for most subjects in the first cohort. Most CMV-associated TCR beta chains appeared to be HLA-restricted in a later analysis, and the HLA associations seemed to be driven largely by CMV exposure. Cytomegalovirus status was reported to be diagnosed by the classifier with high specificity and sensitivity in both the original and validation cohorts. In a later genetic analysis, a missense DCLRE1C variant was associated with V-gene and J-gene trimming of TCR beta chains, and the association was replicated in an independent cohort. In a later analysis, TCR association rates were found to vary across HLA loci, with the most associated TCRs seen for DRB1 alleles and the fewest for HLA-C alleles. Correlated functional status among segregating V segments might be attributable to linkage disequilibrium, but an unknown experimental factor could not be ruled out. The cohort was sequenced for TCR beta chains only, and without alpha or paired-chain data the features that could be detected were limited. Broadly in line with IMGT annotations, most TCR beta V segments showed up in productive rearrangements about 87% or about 30% of the time in an earlier analysis of 587 of the donors. In a later genetic analysis, fewer N-insertions in productive TCRs were reported among donors in an Asian-associated ancestry cluster than the approximately 630-donor mean. Because HLA typing was unavailable for some donors at each locus, only the typed subset was used in association tests. A cluster of highly shared sequence variants was judged likely to represent a technical artifact of the sequencing pipeline.

The library relied on the immunoSEQ multiplex PCR assay. The multiplex PCR relied on a mix of 60 forward primers for TCR Vbeta segments and 13 reverse primers for TCR Jbeta segments. The CDR3 region of rearranged TCR beta genes was amplified from genomic DNA with a multiplex PCR assay. Amplified TCR beta libraries were sequenced as 87-base-pair reads on the Illumina HiSeq System. In the paper's pipeline: A later analysis tallied around 80 million unique TCR beta chains across the 700 or so repertoires, and around 9.9 million of those chains were shared by two or more donors. To remove PCR and sequencing errors, raw reads were error-corrected and collapsed into unique sequences using a nearest-neighbor algorithm that merged closely related sequences. CDR3 sequences were aligned to IMGT reference sequences to assign V, D and J gene segments. For a sequence to be retained, at least a six-nucleotide match to both a V gene segment and a J gene segment was required. Rearrangements were classified as productive when the CDR3 lacked stop codons and remained in frame with V and J, and all other rearrangements were classified as non-productive. Following IMGT convention, CDR3 was defined as the stretch from the second conserved V-encoded cysteine up to the conserved J-encoded phenylalanine. Sequences without an unambiguous match to a single V gene segment were excluded from the earlier analysis of 587 of the donors. An earlier analysis of about 590 of the donors classified V segments as functional when productive rearrangements were above 56.7% and as segregating when the standard deviation between donors was above 5%. A statistical classification framework was developed to diagnose cytomegalovirus status using the catalog of TCR beta chain sequences. In a later analysis, TCR nucleotide sequences were compared against IMGT/GENE-DB human TR gene sequences so that V and J genes could be assigned. A later analysis assigned CDR3 sequences and most-parsimonious VDJ recombination scenarios with the TCRdist pipeline. In a later analysis, every TCR beta chain was defined by the combination of its CDR3 amino acid sequence and its V-gene family, and reads without a unique V-gene family were dropped. To address suspected cross-contamination and a sequencing artifact, a later analysis removed a few hundred highly shared, low-generation-probability nucleotide sequences. A later analysis calculated a clonal expansion index for each public chain from normalized within-repertoire ranks of inferred template counts. In a later analysis, generation probabilities were computed using a VDJ recombination model fitted to out-of-frame rearrangements, and the results were checked against IGoR. Hypergeometric tests were used in a later analysis to score TCR-TCR, TCR-HLA and TCR-CMV co-occurrence, with a repertoire-size bias correction applied to the TCR pairs. In a later analysis, false discovery rates were estimated by permuting HLA or CMV assignments 20 times. A later analysis grouped co-occurring TCRs with DBSCAN, adding TCRdist sequence similarity when clustering within HLA-allele-positive subsets. For co-occurrence clustering, repertoires with fewer than 30,000 or more than 120,000 public chains were excluded, along with several repertoires with anomalous nucleotide sharing. The source is immuneACCESS, and TCRdb retained only in-frame sequences with V and J called. Part of the clones is not carried over; for the studies checked, unresolved V genes explain less than half of this, and the remainder is unexplained. V, J and clone size are taken as reported in that table, and D and trimming were inferred from the DNA itself. The table for this sample lists roughly 110,000 clones; about 83% of them were counted only once. The ten largest account for roughly 2.6% of the sample.

CDR3 length: 15 amino acids, cysteine to phenylalanine. The kept DNA is CDR3 alone, 45 bases in frame from the first base. The germline V gene specifies SGHRS as CDR1 and YFSETQ as CDR2. The junction shows trimming of 0 bases on V and 5 bases on J, plus 14 bases between the germline ends. The TCR comes from a female donor in good health and CMV-seronegative. Sequences were obtained from PBMCs. Here the chain combines TRBV5-1 and TRBJ2-5; no D segment can be confidently identified. Here is the DNA: TGCGCCAGCAGCTTGGCCTTGGAGCCTCAGGAGACCCAGTACTTC. This encodes CASSLALEPQETQYF. Beyond the CDR3, the reference TRBV5-1 and TRBJ2-5 genes provide the residues; the full variable domain reads: KAGVTQTPRYLIKTRGQQVTLSCSPISGHRSVSWYQQTPGQGLQFLFEYFSETQRNKGNFPGRFSGRQFSNSRSEMNVSTLELGDSALYLCASSLALEPQETQYFGPGTRLLVL.